This TCR beta chain was sequenced during a study of beta chain features in type 1 diabetes. Study in general: Across every sample, about 100 million sorted cells were examined in total. Findings and caveats of the study: Whether HLA type influences TCRB rearrangement remained unresolved here. There were fewer insertions and more deletions at the VDJ junctions of type 1 diabetes patients. Type 1 diabetes patients had moderately but significantly shorter TCRB CDR3s in all four CD4+ subsets. PCR, the amplification step, might favor shorter templates, equally in patients and controls.

A word on this clone: Its antigen is still unknown.

Expressed TCRB transcripts were sequenced because the isolated RNA had all been reverse transcribed beforehand. Clones were sequenced by immunoSEQ multiplex PCR, and TCRdb holds only the in-frame ones, with some missing. Seen here are hundreds of thousands of clones, about 14% observed once, and the top ten hold just under 0.04%. CDR3 size: 17 residues. Germline CDR1 reads LNHDA; CDR2 reads SQIVND (reference sequence). The J segment lost 4 bases and the V segment lost 3 bases, leaving 9 bases of the junction unmatched. The V and J genes are TRBV19 and TRBJ2-6, with 7 bases fitting TRBD1. This receptor was obtained from a man younger than 35 with type 1 diabetes. Sequenced material: naive CD4+ T cells from blood. CDR3 region: CASSINYRGSGANVLTF. Here the CDR3 DNA reads TGTGCCAGTAGTATCAACTACAGGGGTTCCGGGGCCAACGTCCTGACTTTC. Complete variable domain (other parts from reference TRBV19 and TRBJ2-6): DGGITQSPKYLFRKEGQNVTLSCEQNLNHDAMYWYRQDPGQGLRLIYYSQIVNDFQKGDIAEGYSVSREKKESFPLTVTSAQKNPTAFYLCASSINYRGSGANVLTFGAGSRLTVL.